This is a list of T cell receptor beta chains from one sample in a study of T cell repertoires in cytomegalovirus infection. TCRdb re-called the reads through MiXCR, storing one row per CDR3 protein. The top ten clones hold around 12% of a sample with hundreds of thousands of distinct CDR3 sequences, roughly 17% of them seen once. Source material: PBMCs. These TCRs come from a human donor in good health (CMV status not recorded). Some clones in this sample may be carry-over from other donors' samples. CDR3s include the opening cysteine and the closing phenylalanine or tryptophan. D genes are given only for firm matches.

>TRBJ2-7|TRBV5-4|TRBD2
CASSLAGGGAVEQYF
>TRBJ2-2|TRBV20-1|TRBD1
CSARDPGQGSTGELFF
>TRBJ1-3|TRBV7-2|NA
CASSLVASGNTIYF
>TRBJ2-5|TRBV6-1|NA
CASSFVGVGETQYF
>TRBJ1-2|TRBV7-2|NA
CASSLDGQYGYTF
>TRBJ2-7|TRBV6-2/TRBV6-3|NA
CASSYSNEQYF
>TRBJ2-5|TRBV7-2|NA
CASSLMGGRVETQYF
>TRBJ1-1|TRBV7-8|NA
CASTRTVNTEAFF
>TRBJ1-4|TRBV20-1|NA
CSARDSGDEKLFF
>TRBJ1-1|TRBV12-3/TRBV12-4|TRBD1
CASSLNRGSEAFF
>TRBJ1-1|TRBV2|NA
CASTGILMNTEAFF
>TRBJ2-3|TRBV7-8|NA
CASSPIVPDTQYF
>TRBJ2-7|TRBV29-1|TRBD2
CSATSGGFNEQYF
>TRBJ1-6|TRBV19|NA
CASRDILGNSPLHF